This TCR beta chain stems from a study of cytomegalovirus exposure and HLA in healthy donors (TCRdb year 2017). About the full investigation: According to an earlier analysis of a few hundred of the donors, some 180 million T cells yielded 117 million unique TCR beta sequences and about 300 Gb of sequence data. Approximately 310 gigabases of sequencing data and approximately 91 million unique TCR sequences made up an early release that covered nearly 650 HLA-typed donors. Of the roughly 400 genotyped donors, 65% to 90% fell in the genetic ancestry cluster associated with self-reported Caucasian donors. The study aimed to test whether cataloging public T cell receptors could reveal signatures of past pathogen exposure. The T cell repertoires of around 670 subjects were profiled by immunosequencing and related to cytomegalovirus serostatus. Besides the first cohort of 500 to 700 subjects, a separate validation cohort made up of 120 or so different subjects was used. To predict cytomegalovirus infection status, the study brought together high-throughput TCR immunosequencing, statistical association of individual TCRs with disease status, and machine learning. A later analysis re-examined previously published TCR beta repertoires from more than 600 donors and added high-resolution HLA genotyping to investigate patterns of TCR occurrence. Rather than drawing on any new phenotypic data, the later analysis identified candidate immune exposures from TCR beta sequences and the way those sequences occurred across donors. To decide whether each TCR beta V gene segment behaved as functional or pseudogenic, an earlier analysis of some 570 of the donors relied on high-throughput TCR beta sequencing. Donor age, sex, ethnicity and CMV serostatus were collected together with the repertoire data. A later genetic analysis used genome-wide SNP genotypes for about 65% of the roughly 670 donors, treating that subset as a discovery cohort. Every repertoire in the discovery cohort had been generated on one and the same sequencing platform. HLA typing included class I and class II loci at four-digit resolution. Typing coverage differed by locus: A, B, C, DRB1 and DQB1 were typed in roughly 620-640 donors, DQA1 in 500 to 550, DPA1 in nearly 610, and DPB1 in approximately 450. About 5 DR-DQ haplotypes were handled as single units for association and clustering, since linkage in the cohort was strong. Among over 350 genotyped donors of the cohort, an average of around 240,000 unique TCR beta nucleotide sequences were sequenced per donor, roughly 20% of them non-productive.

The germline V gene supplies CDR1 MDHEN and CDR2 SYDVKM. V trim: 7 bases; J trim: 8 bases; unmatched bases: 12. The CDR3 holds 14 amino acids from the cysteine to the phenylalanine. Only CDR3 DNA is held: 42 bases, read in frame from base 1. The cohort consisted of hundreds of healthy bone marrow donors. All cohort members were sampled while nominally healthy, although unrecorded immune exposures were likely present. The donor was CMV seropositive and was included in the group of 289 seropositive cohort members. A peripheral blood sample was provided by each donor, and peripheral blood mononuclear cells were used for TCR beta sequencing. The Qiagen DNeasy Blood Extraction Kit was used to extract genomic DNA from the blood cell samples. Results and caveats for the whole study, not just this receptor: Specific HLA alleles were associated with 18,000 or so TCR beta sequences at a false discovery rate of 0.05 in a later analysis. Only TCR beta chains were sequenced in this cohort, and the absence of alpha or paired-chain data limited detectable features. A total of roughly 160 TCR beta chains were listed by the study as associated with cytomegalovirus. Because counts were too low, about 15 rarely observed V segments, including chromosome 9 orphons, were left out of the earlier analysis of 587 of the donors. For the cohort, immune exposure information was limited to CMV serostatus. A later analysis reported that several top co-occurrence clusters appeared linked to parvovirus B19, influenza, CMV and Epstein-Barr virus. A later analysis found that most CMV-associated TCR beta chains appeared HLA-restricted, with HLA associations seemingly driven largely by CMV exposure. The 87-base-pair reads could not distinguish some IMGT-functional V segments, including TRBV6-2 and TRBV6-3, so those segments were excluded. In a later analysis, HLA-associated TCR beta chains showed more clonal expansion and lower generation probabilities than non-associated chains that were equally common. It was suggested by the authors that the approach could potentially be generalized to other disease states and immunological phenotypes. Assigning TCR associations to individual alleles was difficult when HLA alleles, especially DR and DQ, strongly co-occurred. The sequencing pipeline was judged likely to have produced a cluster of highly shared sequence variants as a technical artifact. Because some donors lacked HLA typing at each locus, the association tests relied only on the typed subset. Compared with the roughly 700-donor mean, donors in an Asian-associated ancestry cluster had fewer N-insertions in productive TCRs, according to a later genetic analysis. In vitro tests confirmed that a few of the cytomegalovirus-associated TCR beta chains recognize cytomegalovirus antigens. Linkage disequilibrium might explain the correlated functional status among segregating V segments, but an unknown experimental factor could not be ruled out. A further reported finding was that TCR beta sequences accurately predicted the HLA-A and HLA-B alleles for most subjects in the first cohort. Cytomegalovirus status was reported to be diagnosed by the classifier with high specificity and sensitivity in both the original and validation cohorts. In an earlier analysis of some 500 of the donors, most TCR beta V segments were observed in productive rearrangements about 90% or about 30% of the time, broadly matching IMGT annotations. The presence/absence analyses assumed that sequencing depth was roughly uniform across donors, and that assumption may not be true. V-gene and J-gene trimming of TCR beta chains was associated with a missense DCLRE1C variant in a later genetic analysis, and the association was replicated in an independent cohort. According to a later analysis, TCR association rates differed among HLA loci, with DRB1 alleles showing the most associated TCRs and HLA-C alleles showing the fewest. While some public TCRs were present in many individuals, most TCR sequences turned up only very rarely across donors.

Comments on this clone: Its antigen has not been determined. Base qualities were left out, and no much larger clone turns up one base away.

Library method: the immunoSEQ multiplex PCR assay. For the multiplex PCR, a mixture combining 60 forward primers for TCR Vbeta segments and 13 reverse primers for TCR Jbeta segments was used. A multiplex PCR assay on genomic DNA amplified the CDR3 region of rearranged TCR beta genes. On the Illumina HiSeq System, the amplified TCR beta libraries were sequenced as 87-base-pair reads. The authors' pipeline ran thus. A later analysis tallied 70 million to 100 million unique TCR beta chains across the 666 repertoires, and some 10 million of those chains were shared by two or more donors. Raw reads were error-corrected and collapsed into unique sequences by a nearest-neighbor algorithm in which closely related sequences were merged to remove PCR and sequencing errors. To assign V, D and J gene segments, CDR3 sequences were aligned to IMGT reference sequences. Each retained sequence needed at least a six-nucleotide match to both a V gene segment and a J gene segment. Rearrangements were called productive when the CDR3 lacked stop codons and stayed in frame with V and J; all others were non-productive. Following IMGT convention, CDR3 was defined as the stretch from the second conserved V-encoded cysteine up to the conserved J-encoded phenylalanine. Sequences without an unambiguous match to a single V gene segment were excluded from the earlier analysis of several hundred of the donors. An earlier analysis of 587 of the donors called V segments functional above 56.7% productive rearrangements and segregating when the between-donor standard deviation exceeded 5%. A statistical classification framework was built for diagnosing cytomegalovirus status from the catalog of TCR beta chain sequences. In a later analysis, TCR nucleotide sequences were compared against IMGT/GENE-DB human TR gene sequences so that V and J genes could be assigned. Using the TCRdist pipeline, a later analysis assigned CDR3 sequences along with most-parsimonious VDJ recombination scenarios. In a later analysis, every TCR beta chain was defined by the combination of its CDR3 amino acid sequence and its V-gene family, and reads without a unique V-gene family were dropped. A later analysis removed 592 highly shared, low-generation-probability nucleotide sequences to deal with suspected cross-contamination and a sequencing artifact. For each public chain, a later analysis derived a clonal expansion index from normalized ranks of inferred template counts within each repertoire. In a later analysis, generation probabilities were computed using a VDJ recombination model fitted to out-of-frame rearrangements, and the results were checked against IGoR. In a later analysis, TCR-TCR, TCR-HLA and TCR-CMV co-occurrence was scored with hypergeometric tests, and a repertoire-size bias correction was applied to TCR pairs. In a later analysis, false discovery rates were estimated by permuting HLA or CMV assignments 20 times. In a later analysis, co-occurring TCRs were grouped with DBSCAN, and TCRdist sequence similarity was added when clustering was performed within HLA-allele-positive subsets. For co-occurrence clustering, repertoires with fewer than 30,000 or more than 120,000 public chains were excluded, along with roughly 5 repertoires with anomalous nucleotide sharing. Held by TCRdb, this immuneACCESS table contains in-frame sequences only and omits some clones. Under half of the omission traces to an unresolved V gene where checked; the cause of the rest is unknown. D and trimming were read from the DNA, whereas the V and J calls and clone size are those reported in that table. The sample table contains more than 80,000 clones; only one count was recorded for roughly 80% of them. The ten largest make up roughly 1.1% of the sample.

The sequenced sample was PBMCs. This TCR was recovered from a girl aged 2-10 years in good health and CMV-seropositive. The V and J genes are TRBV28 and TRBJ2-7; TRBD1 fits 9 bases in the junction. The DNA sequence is TGTGCCAGCAAACAACCGGGACAGGGTTTCCAGCAGTACTTC. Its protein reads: CASKQPGQGFQQYF.